This T cell receptor beta chain was documented in a study of PD-L1 blockade in urothelial cancer. General study points: Blood clones associated with the tumor expanded more at 3 weeks in durable-benefit patients.

Points on this clone: The antigen is undetermined.

Time point noted: pretreatment peripheral blood. Generated by immunoSEQ multiplex PCR, the TCRdb table keeps only in-frame clones and is missing some. The sample consists of roughly 56,000 clones, around 84% of them appearing once. CDR3 length: 13 residues. V was pared by 2 bases and J by 9 bases, with 11 bases between. Per germline, CDR1 ENHRY and CDR2 SYGVKD. The TCR was taken from a man in his 60s with urothelial cancer. Sequencing used PBMCs, obtained around atezolizumab (anti-PD-L1) treatment. V usage is TRBV10-3 and J usage is TRBJ2-1; D unclear. CDR3 sequence (DNA): TGTGCCATCAGTGAGACCCCCATGAGTGAGCAGTTCTTC. This translates into CAISETPMSEQFF.